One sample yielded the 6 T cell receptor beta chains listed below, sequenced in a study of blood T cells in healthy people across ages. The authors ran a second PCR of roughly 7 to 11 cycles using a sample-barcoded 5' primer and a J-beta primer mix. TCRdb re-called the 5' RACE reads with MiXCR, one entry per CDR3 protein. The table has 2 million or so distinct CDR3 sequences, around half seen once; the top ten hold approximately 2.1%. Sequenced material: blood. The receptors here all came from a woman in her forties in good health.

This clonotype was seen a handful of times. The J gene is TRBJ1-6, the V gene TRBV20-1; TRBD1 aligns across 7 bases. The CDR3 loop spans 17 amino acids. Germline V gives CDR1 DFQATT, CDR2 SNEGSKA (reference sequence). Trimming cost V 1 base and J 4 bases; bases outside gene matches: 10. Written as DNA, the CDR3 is TGCAGTGCTAGAGGGGGGCGAGGGACAGCTTATAATTCACCCCTCCACTTT. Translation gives CSARGGRGTAYNSPLHF.

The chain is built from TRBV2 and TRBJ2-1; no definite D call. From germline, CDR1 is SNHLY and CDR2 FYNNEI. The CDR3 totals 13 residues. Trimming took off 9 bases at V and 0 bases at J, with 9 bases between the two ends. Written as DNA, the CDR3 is TGTGCCAGTGACCGAAGCTCCTACAATGAGCAGTTCTTC. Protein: CASDRSSYNEQFF.

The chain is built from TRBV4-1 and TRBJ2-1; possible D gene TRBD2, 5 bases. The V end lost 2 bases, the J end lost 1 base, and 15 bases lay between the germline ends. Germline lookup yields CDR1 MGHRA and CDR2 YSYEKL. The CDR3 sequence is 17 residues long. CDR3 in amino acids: CASSQPRRGRSYNEQFF. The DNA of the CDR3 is TGCGCCAGCAGCCAACCCCGACGGGGAAGGTCCTACAATGAGCAGTTCTTC.

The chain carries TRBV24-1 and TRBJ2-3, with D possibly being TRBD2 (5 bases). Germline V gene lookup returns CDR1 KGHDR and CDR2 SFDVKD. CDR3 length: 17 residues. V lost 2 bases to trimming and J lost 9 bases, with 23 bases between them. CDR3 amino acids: CATSDSKSPGLSRTQYF. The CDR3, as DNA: TGTGCCACCAGTGATTCTAAATCCCCTGGACTCTCGCGGACGCAGTATTTT.

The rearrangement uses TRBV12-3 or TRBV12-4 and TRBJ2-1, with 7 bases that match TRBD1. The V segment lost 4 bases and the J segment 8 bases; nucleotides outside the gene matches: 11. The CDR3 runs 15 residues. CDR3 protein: CASSSTGRVLDEQFF. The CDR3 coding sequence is TGTGCCAGCAGTTCGACAGGGAGAGTTTTGGATGAGCAGTTCTTC.

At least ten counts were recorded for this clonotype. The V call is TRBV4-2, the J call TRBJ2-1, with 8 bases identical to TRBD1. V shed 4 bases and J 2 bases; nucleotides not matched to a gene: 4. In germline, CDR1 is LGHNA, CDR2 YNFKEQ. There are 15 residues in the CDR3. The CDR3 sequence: CASSPDRGTYNEQFF. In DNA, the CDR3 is TGTGCCAGCAGCCCCGACAGGGGAACCTACAATGAGCAGTTCTTC.